The 16 T cell receptor beta chains below were found in one sample sequenced in a study of T cell responses to AZD1222 COVID-19 vaccine. Some clones are missing from TCRdb's copy, which holds only in-frame ones; the method was immunoSEQ multiplex PCR. The sample has about 160,000 clones; around nine tenths are singletons. Sequencing was performed on peripheral blood, taken on day 0 of AZD1222 vaccination. All receptors come from an adult in good health.

The chain carries TRBV7-8 and TRBJ2-1; a possible D gene is TRBD2 (5 bases). The V gene lost 2 bases and the J gene lost 1 base, with 6 bases spanning the gap. CDR1 and CDR2 from the germline V gene are SGHVS and FQNEAQ. This CDR3 has 14 amino acids. The CDR3: CASSLRGSYNEQFF. The CDR3 nucleotides are TGTGCCAGCAGCTTACGAGGGTCCTACAATGAGCAGTTCTTC.

This chain joins TRBV6-6 and TRBJ1-5; 9 nucleotides align to TRBD1. V was pared by 6 bases and J by 4 bases, with 10 bases of the junction left unmatched. The germline gives CDR1 MNHNY, CDR2 SVGAGI (reference sequence). The length of the CDR3 is 16 residues. The chain's CDR3 is CASRPRPGQGNQPQHF. The DNA for the CDR3 is TGTGCCAGCAGACCCCGTCCGGGACAGGGTAATCAGCCCCAGCATTTT.

V is TRBV28 and J is TRBJ1-1; D perhaps matches TRBD1 (6 bases). V was pared by 6 bases and J by 2 bases, with 16 bases between. The CDR3 is made up of 15 amino acids. Per the germline V gene, CDR1 is MDHEN and CDR2 is SYDVKM. The CDR3: CASRTSDSTNTEAFF. The CDR3 bases are TGTGCCAGCAGAACCTCGGACAGCACTAACACTGAAGCTTTCTTT.

The CDR3 loop reads CASSQGRTGVLGYTF. In DNA, the CDR3 is TGCGCCAGCAGCCAAGGGCGTACCGGAGTTCTCGGCTACACCTTC. The chain employs TRBV4-3 and TRBJ1-2; the D is unclear. CDR1 is LGHNA, CDR2 YSLEER, per germline. The CDR3 length is 15 residues. V was cut by 1 base and J by 8 bases, with 17 bases left in between.

This clone showed up just a few times. The chain's CDR3 is CASSHSARESEAFF. The CDR3 coding sequence is TGTGCCAGCAGCCACTCAGCCCGTGAGTCTGAAGCTTTCTTT. This rearrangement joins TRBV6-5 to TRBJ1-1, with D uncertain. Trimming shortened V by 6 bases and J by 6 bases, and 17 bases separated the two germline ends. CDR1 MNHEY and CDR2 SVGAGI come from the germline V gene. This CDR3 has 14 amino acids.

This clone was found a few times. V gene TRBV10-3 combines with J gene TRBJ2-7; D ambiguous. Germline values: CDR1 ENHRY, CDR2 SYGVKD. The V gene lost 0 bases and the J gene lost 4 bases, with 4 bases spanning the gap. The CDR3 loop spans 12 amino acids. The CDR3 here is CAISESRYEQYF. CDR3 bases: TGTGCCATCAGTGAGTCACGGTACGAGCAGTACTTC.

The chain has TRBV2 and TRBJ1-1; no definite D call. CDR3 length equals 13 residues. V gave up 6 bases and J gave up 5 bases, with 13 bases separating them. From germline, CDR1 is SNHLY and CDR2 FYNNEI. CDR3 protein: CASRSAGPTEAFF. The CDR3 region has the DNA TGTGCCAGCAGATCGGCAGGCCCGACTGAAGCTTTCTTT.

This sequence joins TRBV29-1 and TRBJ2-5; 7 bases fit TRBD2. The CDR3 consists of 12 residues. The germline V gene encodes CDR1 SQVTM and CDR2 ANQGSEA. The ends lost 5 bases at V and 9 bases at J; junction bases unmatched: 9. The chain's CDR3 is CSVLAVPAAQYF. The DNA of the CDR3 is TGCAGCGTTCTAGCGGTCCCGGCGGCCCAGTACTTC.

The gene calls are TRBV2 and TRBJ2-2, with D possibly being TRBD1 (6 bases). The CDR3 runs to 15 residues. The germline V and J ends were trimmed by 4 bases and 4 bases, with 13 bases remaining between them. In germline, CDR1 is SNHLY, CDR2 FYNNEI. CDR3 bases: TGTGCCAGCAGTGGGGGGCCATCGGGCACCGGGGAGCTGTTTTTT. It is translated as CASSGGPSGTGELFF.

The chain joins TRBV5-1 to TRBJ2-4; D possibly matches TRBD1 or TRBD2 (5 bases each). V was clipped by 6 bases and J by 5 bases, with 18 bases between them. Germline CDR1 is SGHRS and CDR2 is YFSETQ. The CDR3 has 15 amino acids. Here the CDR3 reads CASTLAPGRENIQYF. The CDR3 nucleotides read TGCGCCAGCACCCTTGCGCCGGGACGGGAAAACATTCAGTACTTC.

V gene TRBV29-1 combines with J gene TRBJ1-1; D remains ambiguous. Germline CDR1 reads SQVTM; CDR2 reads ANQGSEA. Between the trimmed V and J ends, which lost 7 bases and 6 bases, there was a span of 18 bases. The length of the CDR3 is 13 residues. Here the CDR3 DNA reads TGCAGCGGGGAGGACCGCACCGCCGCTGAAGCTTTCTTT. Translation gives CSGEDRTAAEAFF.

The rearrangement links TRBV30 to TRBJ2-3; 7 bases are shared with TRBD2. Germline CDR1 reads GTSNPN; CDR2 reads SVGIG (reference sequence). This CDR3 contains 14 residues. Trimming at V came to 1 base and at J to 1 base, leaving 2 bases not matched to a gene. The CDR3 DNA follows: TGTGCCTGGAGTGCGAGCGGGGGCACAGATACGCAGTATTTT. This translates into CAWSASGGTDTQYF. Full variable domain (missing parts from reference TRBV30 and TRBJ2-3): SQTIHQWPATLVQPVGSPLSLECTVEGTSNPNLYWYRQAAGRGLQLLFYSVGIGQISSEVPQNLSASRPQDRQFILSSKKLLLSDSGFYLCAWSASGGTDTQYFGPGTRLTVL.

This clone was seen only a few times. This sequence joins TRBV5-1 and TRBJ2-3; D call uncertain. Germline CDR1 reads SGHRS; CDR2 reads YFSETQ. V shed 0 bases and J shed 2 bases, with 7 bases lying between them. The CDR3 totals 14 residues. The CDR3 DNA follows: TGCGCCAGCAGCTTGGTCTTAGACACAGATACGCAGTATTTT. Residues: CASSLVLDTDTQYF.

The CDR3 DNA is TGTGCCTGGACCGCTGGGGGTACAGTTAGCAATCAGCCCCAGCATTTT. This gives the protein CAWTAGGTVSNQPQHF. This chain joins TRBV30 and TRBJ1-5, with D perhaps matching TRBD1 (5 bases). The CDR3 extends over 16 amino acids. Trimming took off 4 bases at V and 0 bases at J, with 16 bases between the two ends. From germline, CDR1 is GTSNPN and CDR2 SVGIG (reference sequence).

This CDR3 reads CASRLPGLGGDEQFF. The CDR3 DNA is TGTGCCAGCAGATTACCGGGACTAGGTGGTGATGAGCAGTTCTTC. The chain joins TRBV28 to TRBJ2-1; 8 bases are shared with TRBD2. V dropped 6 bases and J dropped 8; count of bases not matched to a gene: 12. Looked up from germline, CDR1 is MDHEN and CDR2 is SYDVKM. The CDR3 runs 15 residues. The full variable domain, rest sourced from reference TRBV28 and TRBJ2-1, is DVKVTQSSRYLVKRTGEKVFLECVQDMDHENMFWYRQDPGLGLRLIYFSYDVKMKEKGDIPEGYSVSREKKERFSLILESASTNQTSMYLCASRLPGLGGDEQFFGPGTRLTVL.

V usage is TRBV2 and J usage is TRBJ1-1; TRBD1 aligns across 7 bases. Germline-derived CDR1 and CDR2 are SNHLY and FYNNEI. CDR3 length: 14 amino acids. V shed 7 bases and J 3 bases; nucleotides not matched to a gene: 8. CDR3 nucleotide sequence: TGTGCCAGCACCATACAGGGGCCCCACACTGAAGCTTTCTTT. It yields the protein CASTIQGPHTEAFF.